The 9 T cell receptor beta chains presented below share a single source sample, sequenced in a study of regulatory T cells in long-lasting Graves disease. TCR beta libraries were built with iRepertoire HTBI primers and Arm-PCR of CDR3 regions. In TCRdb, the multiplex PCR reads were re-called with MiXCR into one record per CDR3 protein. This sample carries 450,000 to 600,000 distinct CDR3 sequences, about 13% of them seen once, and the ten largest clones take approximately 9.3%. Described time point: newly diagnosed GD, antithyroid drugs for less than 3 months. The TCR library was made from RNA extracted from PBMCs. The data were also submitted as part of a second study, on T cells in Graves' hyperthyroidism and ophthalmopathy.

The sample was peripheral blood mononuclear cells (PBMCs), taken at new diagnosis, from a patient treated with antithyroid drugs. Source of these receptors: a man between 25 and 39 years old with Graves disease.

This clonotype was seen ten or more times. The chain carries TRBV2 and TRBJ1-1; 7 bases are shared with TRBD1. J lost 4 bases, V lost 7 bases, and 12 bases had no gene match. Germline CDR1 and CDR2: SNHLY and FYNNEI. The CDR3 length is 15 residues. CDR3 loop: CASKHSTGAGTEAFF. The CDR3 nucleotides read TGTGCCAGCAAGCACTCAACAGGGGCGGGCACTGAAGCTTTCTTT.

This clonotype was counted ten times or more. V is TRBV11-1 and J is TRBJ1-1; 7 positions match TRBD1. This CDR3 is built from 15 residues. CDR1 SGHAT and CDR2 FQDESV come from the germline V gene (reference sequence). V dropped 5 bases and J dropped 4; count of bases not matched to a gene: 10. For the CDR3, the DNA is TGTGCCAGCAGCCACTACGACAGGGAGGCCACTGAAGCTTTCTTT. This sequence encodes CASSHYDREATEAFF.

A few counts support this clonotype. The chain couples TRBV11-1 to TRBJ1-4; D is unclear. This CDR3 is built from 13 residues. Germline V gives CDR1 SGHAT, CDR2 FQDESV (reference sequence). Between the trimmed V and J ends, which lost 5 bases and 8 bases, there was a span of 12 bases. The chain's CDR3 is CASSRAFDEKLFF. The CDR3 nucleotides read TGTGCCAGCAGCCGGGCCTTCGACGAAAAACTGTTTTTT.

This clonotype was seen only once. The chain employs TRBV20-1 and TRBJ1-5; 7 nucleotides match TRBD1. Germline lookup yields CDR1 DFQATT and CDR2 SNEGSKA (reference sequence). The junction had 1 base not matched to a gene; V was cut back by 1 base and J by 4 bases. The CDR3 totals 13 residues. The CDR3 loop is CSARGTGNQPQHF. In DNA, the CDR3 is TGCAGTGCTAGAGGGACAGGTAATCAGCCCCAGCATTTT.

V usage is TRBV20-1 and J usage is TRBJ2-1; weak D call: TRBD2 (6 bases). Deletions cut 0 bases from V and 5 bases from J, with 20 bases between. Germline CDR1 and CDR2: DFQATT and SNEGSKA (reference sequence). The CDR3 has 17 amino acids. The CDR3 spells CSARDVGPGVGNNEQFF. CDR3 bases: TGCAGTGCTAGAGATGTGGGACCGGGAGTGGGGAACAATGAGCAGTTCTTC.

This clonotype came up many times. V and J are TRBV12-3 or TRBV12-4 and TRBJ2-3; possible D gene TRBD1, 6 bases. This CDR3 region has 13 residues. Deletions cut 6 bases from V and 1 base from J, with 8 bases between. CDR3 protein: CASRRQGTDTQYF. DNA of the CDR3: TGTGCCAGCAGGCGACAGGGCACAGATACGCAGTATTTT.

Many counts were recorded for this clonotype. The V call is TRBV7-2, the J call TRBJ2-1, with 7 bases that match TRBD2. This CDR3 comprises 16 residues. The V gene end was trimmed by 5 bases and the J gene end by 2 bases; junction bases not matched to a gene: 9. CDR1 and CDR2 from the germline V gene are SGHTA and FQGNSA. The CDR3 bases are TGTGCCAGCAGCCATGCGCCGGGAGGTCCCTACAATGAGCAGTTCTTC. This translates into CASSHAPGGPYNEQFF.

This clonotype was observed at least ten times. The chain's CDR3 is CASSLTPGQGYGYTF. Here the CDR3 DNA reads TGTGCCAGCAGCTTAACCCCCGGACAGGGCTATGGCTACACCTTC. This chain joins TRBV9 and TRBJ1-2; 8 bases match TRBD1. CDR3 length: 15 residues. The V gene's germline CDR1 is SGDLS and CDR2 YYNGEE. The J segment lost 4 bases and the V segment lost 4 bases, leaving 9 bases of the junction unmatched.

The CDR3 DNA reads TGTGCCAGCAGCGCCGGAGGACAGGGCCCCTATGGCTACACCTTC. This gives the protein CASSAGGQGPYGYTF. This sequence joins TRBV9 and TRBJ1-2, with 8 bases lining up with TRBD1. V lost 3 bases, J lost 4 bases, and 8 bases stayed unmatched. Germline-derived CDR1 and CDR2 are SGDLS and YYNGEE. The CDR3 runs to 15 residues. Filled out from reference TRBV9 and TRBJ1-2, the complete variable domain reads DSGVTQTPKHLITATGQRVTLRCSPRSGDLSVYWYQQSLDQGLQFLIQYYNGEERAKGNILERFSAQQFPDLHSELNLSSLELGDSALYFCASSAGGQGPYGYTFGSGTRLTVV.